This T cell receptor (beta chain) was documented in a study of control samples from healthy donors and cancer patients. There are a few counts of this clone. Repertoires were generated with immunoSEQ multiplex PCR, while TCRdb's copy carries only in-frame clones and drops some. The sample consists of about 160,000 clones, roughly 95% of them appearing once. Deletions cut 2 bases from V and 5 bases from J, with 16 bases between. Germline loops: CDR1 LGHDT, CDR2 YNNKEL (reference sequence). The CDR3 totals 16 residues. Sequences were obtained from blood. The origin of this receptor is a woman aged 25 to 39 in good health. V usage is TRBV3-1 (or the pseudogene TRBV3-2) and J usage is TRBJ2-1, with D tentatively TRBD1 (5 bases). CDR3 DNA sequence: TGTGCCAGCAGCCAAAGGCGACAGAATACCAACAATGAGCAGTTCTTC. Amino acids: CASSQRRQNTNNEQFF.